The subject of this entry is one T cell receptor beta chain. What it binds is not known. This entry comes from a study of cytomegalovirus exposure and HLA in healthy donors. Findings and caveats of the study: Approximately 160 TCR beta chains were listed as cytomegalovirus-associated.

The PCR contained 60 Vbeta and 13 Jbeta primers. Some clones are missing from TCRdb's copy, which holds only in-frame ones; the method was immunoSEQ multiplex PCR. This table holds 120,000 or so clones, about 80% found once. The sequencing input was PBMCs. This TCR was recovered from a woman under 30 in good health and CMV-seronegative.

The CDR3 region has the DNA TGTGCCAGCAGCCAGGGACAGCAGTCCTACGAGCAGTACTTC. This codes for CASSQGQQSYEQYF. This sequence joins TRBV11-2 and TRBJ2-7; TRBD1 matches at 7 bases. Germline V gives CDR1 SGHAT, CDR2 FQNNGV. Trimming took 5 bases from V and 1 from J; bases not matched to a gene: 5. This CDR3 comprises 14 residues. The complete variable domain, with remaining parts taken from reference TRBV11-2 and TRBJ2-7, reads EAGVAQSPRYKIIEKRQSVAFWCNPISGHATLYWYQQILGQGPKLLIQFQNNGVVDDSQLPKDRFSAERLKGVDSTLKIQPAKLEDSAVYLCASSQGQQSYEQYFGPGTRLTVT.